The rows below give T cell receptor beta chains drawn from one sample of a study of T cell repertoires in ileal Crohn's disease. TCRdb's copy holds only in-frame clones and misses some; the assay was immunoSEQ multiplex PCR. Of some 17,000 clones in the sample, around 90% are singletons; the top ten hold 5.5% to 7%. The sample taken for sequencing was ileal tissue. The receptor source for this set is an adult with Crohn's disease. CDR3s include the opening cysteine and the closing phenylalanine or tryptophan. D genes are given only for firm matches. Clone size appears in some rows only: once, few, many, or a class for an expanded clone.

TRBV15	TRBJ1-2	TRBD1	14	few	TGTGCCACCAGCAGAGTGGACAGGGACTCTGGCTACACCTTC	CATSRVDRDSGYTF
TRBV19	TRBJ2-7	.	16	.	TGTGCCAGTAGTATAGAGATTGCGGGGGCATCCTACGAGCAGTACTTC	CASSIEIAGASYEQYF
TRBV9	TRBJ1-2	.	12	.	TGTGCCACACACACGTCGAGGGATGGCTACACCTTC	CATHTSRDGYTF
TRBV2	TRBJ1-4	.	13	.	TGTGCCAGCGGGGGCTGGACTAATGAAAAACTGTTTTTT	CASGGWTNEKLFF
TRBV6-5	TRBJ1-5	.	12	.	TGTGCCAGCACAACGGGATTAGGGCCCCAGCATTTT	CASTTGLGPQHF
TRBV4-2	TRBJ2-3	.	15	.	TGTGCCAGCAGCCAAGACAGCCGGGGCACAGATACGCAGTATTTT	CASSQDSRGTDTQYF
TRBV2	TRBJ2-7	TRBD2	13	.	TGTGCCAGCAGATTTACTAGCGCCTACGAGCAGTACTTC	CASRFTSAYEQYF
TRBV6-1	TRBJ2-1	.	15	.	TGTGCCAGCAGTGGACAGATAGCGGCTTACAATGAGCAGTTCTTC	CASSGQIAAYNEQFF
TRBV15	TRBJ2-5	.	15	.	TGTGCCACCAGCAGAGATCTGGGTTCGGGAGAGACCCAGTACTTC	CATSRDLGSGETQYF
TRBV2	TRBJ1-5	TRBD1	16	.	TGTGCCAGCAGTGAAGCGGGACAGGGATTCAATCAGCCCCAGCATTTT	CASSEAGQGFNQPQHF
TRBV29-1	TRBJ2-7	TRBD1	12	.	TGCAGCGGAGGACAGGGTGGCGGCGAGCAGTACTTC	CSGGQGGGEQYF
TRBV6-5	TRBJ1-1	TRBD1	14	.	TGTGCCAGCAGTCGGGACAGGGGGCTTACTGAAGCTTTCTTT	CASSRDRGLTEAFF
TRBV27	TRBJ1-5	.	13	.	TGTGCCAGCAGTTTGCGTGTAAATCAGCCCCAGCATTTT	CASSLRVNQPQHF
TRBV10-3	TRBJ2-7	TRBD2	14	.	TGTGCCATCAGCCTTAGGACTAGCGAAAACGAGCAGTACTTC	CAISLRTSENEQYF
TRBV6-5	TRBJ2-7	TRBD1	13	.	TGTGCCAGCAGACAGGGACAGTACTACGAGCAGTACTTC	CASRQGQYYEQYF
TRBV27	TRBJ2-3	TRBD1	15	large	TGTGCCAGCAGTTTATACAGGGGCGGGACAGATACGCAGTATTTT	CASSLYRGGTDTQYF
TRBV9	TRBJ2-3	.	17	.	TGTGCCAGCAGCGTAGCGGTGGTCGCTAGCGGCACAGATACGCAGTATTTT	CASSVAVVASGTDTQYF
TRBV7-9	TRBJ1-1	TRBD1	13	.	TGTGCCAGCAGCCCGACAGGGGGCACTGAAGCTTTCTTT	CASSPTGGTEAFF
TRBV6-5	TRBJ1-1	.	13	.	TGTGCCAGCAGTTACCAATCGAACACTGAAGCTTTCTTT	CASSYQSNTEAFF
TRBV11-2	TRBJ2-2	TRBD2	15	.	TGTGCCAGTACCCTAGCGGGATCGAACACCGGGGAGCTGTTTTTT	CASTLAGSNTGELFF
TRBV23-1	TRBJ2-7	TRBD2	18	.	TGCGCCAGCACCAACGATGTCACTAGAGCGGGAGAGGTGTACGAGCAGTACTTC	CASTNDVTRAGEVYEQYF
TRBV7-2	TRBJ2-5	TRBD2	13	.	TGTGCCAGCAGTCAACTAGCGGGAAAGACCCAGTACTTC	CASSQLAGKTQYF
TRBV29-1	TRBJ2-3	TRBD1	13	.	TGCAGCATGAACAGGGGTGGAACAGATACGCAGTATTTT	CSMNRGGTDTQYF
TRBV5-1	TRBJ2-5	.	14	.	TGCGCCAGCAGCTCGCGGGGGCGCCAAGAGACCCAGTACTTC	CASSSRGRQETQYF
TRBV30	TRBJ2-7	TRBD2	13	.	TGTGCCTACAATAGCGGGGGCCTCTACGAGCAGTACTTC	CAYNSGGLYEQYF
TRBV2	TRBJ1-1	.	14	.	TGTGCCAGCGAGGGATTTGACTCGAACACTGAAGCTTTCTTT	CASEGFDSNTEAFF
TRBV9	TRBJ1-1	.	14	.	TGTGCCAGCGGGGGACACCCTGCGAACACTGAAGCTTTCTTT	CASGGHPANTEAFF
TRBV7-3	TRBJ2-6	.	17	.	TGTGCCAGCAGCCGCTGGACAGCAAGCTCTGGGGCCAACGTCCTGACTTTC	CASSRWTASSGANVLTF
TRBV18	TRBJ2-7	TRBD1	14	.	TGTGCCAGCTCCGTACTTCAGGGGGCCCACGAGCAGTACTTC	CASSVLQGAHEQYF
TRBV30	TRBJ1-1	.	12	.	TGTGCCGGAGATAGGGAGGCGACTGAAGCTTTCTTT	CAGDREATEAFF
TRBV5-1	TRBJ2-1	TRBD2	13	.	TGCGCCAGCGGTGGAGCGGGGTACAATGAGCAGTTCTTC	CASGGAGYNEQFF
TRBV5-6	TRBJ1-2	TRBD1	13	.	TGTGCCAGCAGCGAACAGGGGATCTATGGCTACACCTTC	CASSEQGIYGYTF
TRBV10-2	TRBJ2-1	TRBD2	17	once	TGCGCCAGCAGTGAGGGGCTAGCGGGAGGTAGGGGCAATGAGCAGTTCTTC	CASSEGLAGGRGNEQFF
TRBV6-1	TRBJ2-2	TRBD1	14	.	TGTGCCACTCAGACAGGGTTAAACACCGGGGAGCTGTTTTTT	CATQTGLNTGELFF
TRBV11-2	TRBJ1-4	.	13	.	TGTGCCAGCAGCCGAATGACTGGCGAAAAACTGTTTTTT	CASSRMTGEKLFF
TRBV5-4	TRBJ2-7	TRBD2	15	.	TGTGCCAGCAGTCCCCGCAGCGGGAGCCCCGACGAGCAGTACTTC	CASSPRSGSPDEQYF
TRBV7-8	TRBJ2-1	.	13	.	TGTGCCAGCAGCTTAGTTGGGCAGGGTGAGCAGTTCTTC	CASSLVGQGEQFF
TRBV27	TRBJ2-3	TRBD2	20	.	TGTGCCAGCAGTTTTCAACCAGACCTCCTACTAGCGGGGTACACAGATACGCAGTATTTT	CASSFQPDLLLAGYTDTQYF
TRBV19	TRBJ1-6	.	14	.	TGTGCCAGTAGTATCTCTACAGGAGACTCACCCCTCCACTTT	CASSISTGDSPLHF
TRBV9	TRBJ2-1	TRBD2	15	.	TGTGCCAGCAGCCTTAGCGGGAGCGCCTACAATGAGCAGTTCTTC	CASSLSGSAYNEQFF
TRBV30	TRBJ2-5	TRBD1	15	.	TGTGCCTGGAGTGGGGGGACAGGAGTCCAAGAGACCCAGTACTTC	CAWSGGTGVQETQYF
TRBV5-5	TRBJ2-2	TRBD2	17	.	TGTGCCAGCAGCCTCCTAGCGGGAGGGAGCAACACCGGGGAGCTGTTTTTT	CASSLLAGGSNTGELFF
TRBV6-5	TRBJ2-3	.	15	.	TGTGCCAGCAGTTACTCGGGGGGGCGCACAGATACGCAGTATTTT	CASSYSGGRTDTQYF
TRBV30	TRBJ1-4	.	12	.	TGTGCCTGGAACAGGGTGGCTGAAAAACTGTTTTTT	CAWNRVAEKLFF
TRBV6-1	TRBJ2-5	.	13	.	TGTGCCAGCAATATCAGGGAACAAGAGACCCAGTACTTC	CASNIREQETQYF
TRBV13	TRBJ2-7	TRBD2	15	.	TGTGCCAGCAGCTTAGGGACTAGCGGGTACTACGAGCAGTACTTC	CASSLGTSGYYEQYF
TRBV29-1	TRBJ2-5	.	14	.	TGCAGCGTTGGCTTAGCTTCTTTTGGAGAGACCCAGTACTTC	CSVGLASFGETQYF